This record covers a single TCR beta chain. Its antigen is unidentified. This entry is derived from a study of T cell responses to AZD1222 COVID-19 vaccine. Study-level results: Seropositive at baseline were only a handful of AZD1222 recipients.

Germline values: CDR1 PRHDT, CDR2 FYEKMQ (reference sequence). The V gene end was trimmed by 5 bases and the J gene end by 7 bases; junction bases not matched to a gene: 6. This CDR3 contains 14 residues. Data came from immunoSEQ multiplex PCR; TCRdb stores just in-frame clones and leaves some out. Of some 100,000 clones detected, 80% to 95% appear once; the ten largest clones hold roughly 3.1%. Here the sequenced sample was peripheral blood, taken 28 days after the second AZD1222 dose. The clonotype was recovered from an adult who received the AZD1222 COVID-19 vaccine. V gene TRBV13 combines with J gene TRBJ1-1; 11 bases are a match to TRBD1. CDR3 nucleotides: TGTGCCAGCAGCCCCGGGACAGGGGGTGTTGAAGCTTTCTTT. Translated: CASSPGTGGVEAFF.